Listed below are T cell receptor beta chains from one sample, sequenced in a study of shared clonotypes between healthy human individuals. The method was immunoSEQ multiplex PCR; TCRdb's version includes in-frame clones alone and lacks a portion of them. The sample shows 850,000 to 1,200,000 clones, around 75% of them seen only once. The sequencing sample was made of memory CD4+ T cells sorted from blood. Source of these receptors: a man between 18 and 35 years old in good health. Each CDR3 is given with its conserved first and last residue. The D gene is left open where the match is weak. Clone size is given for some rows only: seen once, a few or many times, or a class if the clone is expanded.

v_call,j_call,clone_size,d_call,cdr3_aa,cdr3_nt
TRBV18,TRBJ1-2,.,.,CASSPTGSQYGYTF,TGTGCCAGCTCACCAACGGGCAGCCAGTATGGCTACACCTTC
TRBV6-1,TRBJ2-1,.,.,CASSRLTNEQFF,TGTGCCAGCAGCAGATTAACGAATGAGCAGTTCTTC
TRBV5-6,TRBJ2-5,.,TRBD1,CASSMDRGFQETQYF,TGTGCCAGCAGCATGGACAGGGGATTCCAAGAGACCCAGTACTTC
TRBV5-1,TRBJ1-4,.,.,CASSLRGEDEKLFF,TGCGCCAGCAGCTTGAGAGGGGAGGATGAAAAACTGTTTTTT
TRBV5-1,TRBJ1-2,.,.,CASSLDSGLEGYTF,TGCGCCAGCAGCTTGGATTCGGGTTTGGAGGGCTACACCTTC
TRBV6-1,TRBJ1-1,.,.,CASSVLGQNTEAFF,TGTGCCAGCAGTGTTTTAGGACAGAACACTGAAGCTTTCTTT
TRBV25-1,TRBJ1-1,few,.,CASSGSGTEAFF,TGTGCCAGCTCCGGGAGTGGGACTGAAGCTTTCTTT
TRBV9,TRBJ2-3,.,.,CASSVDGSTDTQYF,TGTGCCAGCAGCGTAGACGGGTCCACAGATACGCAGTATTTT
TRBV9,TRBJ2-2,few,.,CASSLSGNTGELFF,TGTGCCAGCAGCCTTAGCGGCAACACCGGGGAGCTGTTTTTT
TRBV19,TRBJ1-5,.,.,CASSMGPPRAHSNQPQHF,TGTGCCAGTAGTATGGGCCCCCCCCGAGCCCATAGCAATCAGCCCCAGCATTTT
TRBV7-7,TRBJ1-2,.,TRBD1,CASSPTGIYGYTF,TGTGCTAGCAGCCCGACAGGGATCTATGGCTACACCTTC
TRBV5-1,TRBJ1-6,.,.,CASSLDVRSYNSPLHF,TGCGCCAGCAGCTTGGACGTCCGCTCCTATAATTCACCCCTCCACTTT
TRBV5-1,TRBJ1-6,few,TRBD1,CASRPDRANSPLHF,TGCGCCAGCAGACCGGACAGGGCCAATTCACCCCTCCACTTT
TRBV30,TRBJ1-6,.,.,CAWEQGYNSPLHF,TGTGCCTGGGAACAGGGCTATAATTCACCCCTCCACTTT
TRBV5-1,TRBJ2-5,.,TRBD2,CASSLQTSEGETQYF,TGCGCCAGTTCCCTCCAGACTAGCGAGGGGGAGACCCAGTACTTC
TRBV27,TRBJ1-5,.,.,CASPNASGNQPQHF,TGTGCCAGCCCAAATGCCTCTGGCAATCAGCCCCAGCATTTT
TRBV11-2,TRBJ1-3,.,TRBD1,CASSRDRVASTIYF,TGTGCCAGCAGCCGGGACAGGGTGGCTAGCACCATATATTTT
TRBV28,TRBJ1-6,few,.,CASSFSGPGNSPLHF,TGTGCCAGCAGTTTTAGCGGGCCGGGTAATTCACCCCTCCACTTT
TRBV5-1,TRBJ2-6,few,.,CASSSGVSGANVLTF,TGCGCCAGCAGCTCAGGCGTGAGTGGGGCCAACGTCCTGACTTTC
TRBV5-1,TRBJ2-1,.,.,CASSLVAGSGNEQFF,TGCGCCAGCAGCTTGGTGGCGGGGTCTGGCAATGAGCAGTTCTTC
TRBV19,TRBJ2-2,few,TRBD1,CAIGDRTNTGELFF,TGTGCCATTGGGGACAGAACGAACACCGGGGAGCTGTTTTTT
TRBV27,TRBJ2-2,many,.,CASSLNTGELFF,TGTGCCAGCAGTTTAAACACCGGGGAGCTGTTTTTT
TRBV7-2,TRBJ2-7,.,.,CASSPGPVGEQYF,TGTGCCAGCAGCCCCGGACCTGTAGGCGAGCAGTACTTC
TRBV11-2,TRBJ2-3,.,.,CASSFGVRTDTQYF,TGTGCCAGCAGCTTTGGAGTTCGCACAGATACGCAGTATTTT
TRBV19,TRBJ2-7,.,TRBD1,CASRPNLGQGADEQYF,TGTGCCAGCAGACCTAATCTGGGCCAGGGGGCAGACGAGCAGTACTTC
TRBV19,TRBJ1-1,.,TRBD1,CASSIVTGLTNTEAFF,TGTGCCAGTAGTATAGTGACAGGGTTGACGAACACTGAAGCTTTCTTT
TRBV5-1,TRBJ1-2,.,.,CASSLPTGNYGYTF,TGCGCCAGCAGCTTGCCGACAGGAAACTATGGCTACACCTTC
TRBV11-2,TRBJ2-2,.,TRBD2,CASSSRLAGGYAIGELFF,TGTGCCAGCAGCTCCCGACTAGCGGGAGGGTATGCTATCGGGGAGCTGTTTTTT
TRBV5-8,TRBJ1-2,.,.,CASTLTVANYGYTF,TGTGCCAGCACTCTGACAGTAGCTAACTATGGCTACACCTTC
TRBV28,TRBJ1-3,few,TRBD1,CASSPGDRVIAGNTIYF,TGTGCCAGCAGTCCCGGGGACAGGGTAATTGCTGGAAACACCATATATTTT
TRBV6-5,TRBJ1-1,.,TRBD1,CASSSSRGAGNTEAFF,TGTGCCAGCAGTTCGAGCAGGGGGGCAGGGAACACTGAAGCTTTCTTT
TRBV7-3,TRBJ2-1,once,TRBD1,CASSLLTTGTYNEQFF,TGTGCCAGCAGCTTATTAACGACAGGGACCTACAATGAGCAGTTCTTC
TRBV27,TRBJ1-6,.,TRBD1,CASSPGTGGNSPLHF,TGTGCCAGCAGTCCAGGGACAGGGGGAAATTCACCCCTCCACTTT